The 29 T cell receptor beta chains in this list originate from one sample, sequenced in a study of T-cell reconstitution after alpha-beta-depleted transplantation in children (dated by TCRdb to the mid-2010s). The receptor library was made with PCR. This sample was sequenced with an Illumina HiSeq 2500. Molecular barcoding was employed in the preparation of TCR libraries, with unique molecular identifiers being used to normalize TCRbeta repertoire quantification. TCRdb redid the processing of the public reads, applying fastp at Q25 and MiXCR, and retained in-frame beta chains. Records with the same CDR3 protein are collapsed into one entry carrying the most frequent genes and DNA. Within this sample are some 460,000 distinct CDR3 sequences, with about 16% of them counted one time only. The ten largest account for just under 30% of the sample. This sample's treatment or condition label indicates: allogeneic hematopoietic cell transplantation with graft depleted of TCRalphabeta T cells and CD19 B cells.

This specimen was PBMCs, mostly from graft donor cells, taken 360 days after TCRalphabeta/CD19-depleted stem cell transplant. All receptors come from a boy younger than two who had a stem cell transplant for Wiskott-Aldrich syndrome, so the T cells may come from the graft donor.

The rearrangement uses TRBV4-2 and TRBJ2-1; 8 bases line up with TRBD2. Germline CDR1 reads LGHNA; CDR2 reads YNFKEQ. V dropped 0 bases and J dropped 3; count of bases not matched to a gene: 4. The CDR3 spans 16 residues. As DNA, the CDR3 is TGTGCCAGCAGCCAAGAAGTCGCGGGGGGCTACAATGAGCAGTTCTTC. This encodes CASSQEVAGGYNEQFF.

A few counts support this clonotype. The chain links TRBV20-1 to TRBJ2-4; 11 nucleotides agree with TRBD2. The CDR3 covers 17 residues. Germline CDR1 DFQATT, CDR2 SNEGSKA (reference sequence). V lost 3 bases to trimming and J lost 0 bases; unmatched junction nucleotides: 7. The CDR3 bases are TGCAGTGCTAGCCCTCTAGCGGGAGGACTAGCCAAAAACATTCAGTACTTC. As protein: CSASPLAGGLAKNIQYF.

The V and J genes are TRBV4-1 and TRBJ1-1; D is uncertain. Per the germline V gene, CDR1 is MGHRA and CDR2 is YSYEKL. The V end lost 5 bases, the J end lost 2 bases, and 12 bases lay between the germline ends. CDR3 length: 14 amino acids. The CDR3 DNA reads as TGCGCCAGCAGCTGGAGAATGGGTAACACTGAAGCTTTCTTT. This codes for CASSWRMGNTEAFF.

This clonotype was counted a few times. This rearrangement joins TRBV7-9 to TRBJ1-1; D unclear. The V end was cut by 1 base, the J end by 4 bases, with 7 bases between. Germline-derived CDR1 and CDR2 are SEHNR and FQNEAQ (reference sequence). CDR3 size: 13 residues. Here the CDR3 reads CASSLGDITEAFF. As DNA, the CDR3 is TGTGCCAGCAGCTTAGGTGACATCACTGAAGCTTTCTTT.

This clonotype has a handful of counts. The V call is TRBV10-3, the J call TRBJ2-3; D gene uncertain. In germline, CDR1 is ENHRY, CDR2 SYGVKD. The V and J ends lost 3 bases and 1 base respectively, with 14 bases between them. The length of the CDR3 is 16 residues. In nucleotides, the CDR3 is TGTGCCATCAGTGAAGGTAGGACCAGCGGCACAGATACGCAGTATTTT. Its protein is CAISEGRTSGTDTQYF.

This clonotype was counted at least ten times. J is TRBJ2-1 and V is TRBV12-3 or TRBV12-4, with D uncertain. V was pared by 5 bases and J by 0 bases, with 11 bases between. The CDR3 totals 15 residues. CDR3 amino acids: CASSPRRSSYNEQFF. The CDR3 bases are TGTGCCAGCAGTCCTCGCAGGAGCTCCTACAATGAGCAGTTCTTC.

The CDR3 coding sequence is TGCGCCAGCAGCTTGGCCAGTAGATCCTACGAGCAGTACTTC. Translation gives CASSLASRSYEQYF. The rearrangement links TRBV5-1 to TRBJ2-7, with D unresolved. Trimming took off 0 bases at V and 1 base at J, with 8 bases between the two ends. CDR1 is SGHRS, CDR2 YFSETQ, per germline. The CDR3 extends over 14 amino acids.

The chain uses TRBV29-1 and TRBJ2-1; D possibly corresponds to TRBD1 (6 bases). Germline lookup yields CDR1 SQVTM and CDR2 ANQGSEA. This CDR3 spans 14 amino acids. The V end was cut by 7 bases, the J end by 4 bases, with 17 bases between. The CDR3 loop reads CSGVRGLIYNEQFF. The DNA for the CDR3 is TGCAGCGGAGTCAGGGGTTTAATTTACAATGAGCAGTTCTTC.

The chain carries TRBV5-1 and TRBJ2-6; TRBD1 matches at 8 bases. The length of the CDR3 is 16 residues. Germline assignment: CDR1 SGHRS and CDR2 YFSETQ. The J segment lost 4 bases and the V segment lost 0 bases, leaving 3 bases of the junction unmatched. The CDR3 DNA is TGCGCCAGCAGCTTGGGGACAGGGTCCGGGGCCAACGTCCTGACTTTC. Encoded protein: CASSLGTGSGANVLTF. Supplemented by reference TRBV5-1 and TRBJ2-6, the full variable domain reads KAGVTQTPRYLIKTRGQQVTLSCSPISGHRSVSWYQQTPGQGLQFLFEYFSETQRNKGNFPGRFSGRQFSNSRSEMNVSTLELGDSALYLCASSLGTGSGANVLTFGAGSRLTVL.

This chain links TRBV7-9 with TRBJ2-1; D is perhaps TRBD2 (7 bases). Germline V gene sequence: CDR1 SEHNR, CDR2 FQNEAQ (reference sequence). This CDR3 has 14 residues. V lost 1 base and J lost 10, with 14 bases in between. CDR3 loop: CASSLVAGAGEQFF. CDR3 nucleotides: TGTGCCAGCAGCTTAGTGGCGGGGGCGGGCGAGCAGTTCTTC.

The chain couples TRBV7-9 to TRBJ2-7; possibly TRBD1 for D (6 bases). The germline V gene has CDR1 SEHNR and CDR2 FQNEAQ (reference sequence). Trimming took off 5 bases at V and 7 bases at J, with 18 bases between the two ends. The length of the CDR3 is 14 residues. This CDR3 is CASSRAEDRGEQYF. The CDR3 bases are TGTGCCAGCAGCCGCGCCGAGGACAGAGGAGAGCAGTACTTC.

The rearrangement links TRBV7-9 to TRBJ2-3, with a tentative D call TRBD2 (5 bases). The V gene lost 5 bases and the J gene lost 6 bases, with 18 bases spanning the gap. This CDR3 is built from 15 residues. Germline V lookup: CDR1 SEHNR, CDR2 FQNEAQ (reference sequence). The DNA of the CDR3 is TGTGCCAGCAGCCCACCTCCGAGGGAGAGGGATACGCAGTATTTT. This translates into CASSPPPRERDTQYF.

This clonotype was picked up a small number of times. The chain uses TRBV5-1 and TRBJ2-7; D call uncertain. CDR3 length equals 14 residues. Germline loops: CDR1 SGHRS, CDR2 YFSETQ. Trimming removed 4 bases from V and 5 bases from J, with 16 bases in between. The CDR3 is CASSPELFRDEQYF. The CDR3 region has the DNA TGCGCCAGCAGCCCGGAATTGTTTCGAGACGAGCAGTACTTC.

In its sample, this clonotype was seen a few times. This chain connects TRBV6-2 or TRBV6-3 to TRBJ2-3, with D possibly TRBD2 on 5 matching bases. Germline loops: CDR1 MNHEY, CDR2 SVGEGT. V was trimmed by 6 bases and J by 3 bases, leaving 13 bases between them. The CDR3 has 14 residues. CDR3 amino acids: CASRSLLATDTQYF. CDR3 coding DNA: TGTGCCAGCAGGTCCCTTCTAGCAACAGATACGCAGTATTTT.

This clonotype was seen a few times. The chain is built from TRBV6-2 or TRBV6-3 and TRBJ2-7, with a tentative D call TRBD2 (6 bases). Germline lookup yields CDR1 MNHEY and CDR2 SVGEGT. Trimming removed 4 bases at V and 6 bases at J, with 16 bases between. The CDR3 contains 14 residues. The CDR3 here is CASSSIETRSEQYF. The CDR3 nucleotides are TGTGCCAGCAGTTCGATCGAGACTAGGAGCGAGCAGTACTTC.

The chain uses TRBV3-1 and TRBJ2-5, with 7 bases identical to TRBD1. This CDR3 spans 15 amino acids. The trim removed 1 base at V and 2 bases at J, leaving 4 bases unmatched. CDR1 is LGHDT, CDR2 YNNKEL, per germline (reference sequence). CDR3 residues: CASSQAGTVQETQYF. The CDR3 DNA sequence: TGTGCCAGCAGCCAAGCTGGGACAGTACAAGAGACCCAGTACTTC.

This clonotype occurred a few times. The chain joins TRBV6-1 to TRBJ1-5; D not certain. The V gene's germline CDR1 is MNHNS and CDR2 SASEGT. The CDR3 is 15 amino acids. V was trimmed by 1 base and J by 1 base, leaving 8 bases between them. The CDR3 reads CASSEVERSNQPQHF. DNA for the CDR3: TGTGCCAGCAGTGAAGTAGAACGAAGCAATCAGCCCCAGCATTTT.

The rearrangement links TRBV2 to TRBJ2-4; 9 bases agree with TRBD2. Germline trimming cut 8 bases from V and 1 base from J; bases unmatched to any gene: 24. The CDR3 runs to 21 residues. Germline loops: CDR1 SNHLY, CDR2 FYNNEI. CDR3 sequence: CASVRQGDLLPSGTAKNIQYF. The CDR3, as DNA: TGTGCCAGCGTTAGACAGGGCGATCTTTTACCTAGCGGGACGGCCAAAAACATTCAGTACTTC.

V is TRBV27 and J is TRBJ2-1; 11 bases are a match to TRBD2. Losses at the gene ends were 2 bases for V and 9 bases for J; bases not matched to a gene: 9. This CDR3 spans 16 amino acids. CDR1 and CDR2 from the germline V gene are MNHEY and SMNVEV (reference sequence). Written as DNA, the CDR3 is TGTGCCAGCAGTTTAAATAGCGGGGGGGCTTTAAGTGAGCAGTTCTTC. Translating it yields CASSLNSGGALSEQFF.

The gene calls are TRBV6-2 or TRBV6-3 and TRBJ2-6, with 9 bases aligning to TRBD1. There are 17 residues in the CDR3. Germline-derived CDR1 and CDR2 are MNHEY and SVGEGT. V trimming: 5 bases; J trimming: 2 bases; junction bases outside the gene matches: 7. The CDR3 sequence: CASSDRGSIPGANVLTF. As DNA, the CDR3 is TGTGCCAGCAGTGACAGGGGGAGCATTCCTGGGGCCAACGTCCTGACTTTC.

The CDR3 sequence is CASRGDGISYEQYF. DNA for the CDR3: TGCGCCAGCAGAGGGGACGGGATCTCCTACGAGCAGTACTTC. This rearrangement joins TRBV10-2 to TRBJ2-7, with D perhaps assigned TRBD1 or TRBD2 (5 bases each). The CDR3 is 14 residues long. Germline V gene lookup returns CDR1 WSHSY and CDR2 SAAADI. V shed 6 bases and J shed 0 bases, with 12 bases lying between them.

V gene TRBV7-2 combines with J gene TRBJ2-7, with 7 positions matching TRBD1. The V gene's germline CDR1 is SGHTA and CDR2 FQGNSA. This CDR3 has 15 amino acids. The V segment lost 2 bases and the J segment 3 bases; nucleotides outside the gene matches: 7. The CDR3 nucleotides read TGTGCCAGCAGCTTACCTCGGACAGGCTTCTACGAGCAGTACTTC. Translating gives CASSLPRTGFYEQYF.

There are a few counts of this clonotype. This chain links TRBV5-1 with TRBJ2-3; D is perhaps TRBD2 (5 bases). Per the germline V gene, CDR1 is SGHRS and CDR2 is YFSETQ. The CDR3 extends over 14 amino acids. V lost 7 bases, J lost 3 bases, and 15 bases lay in between. The CDR3 protein is CASALSEGTDTQYF. The CDR3, as DNA: TGCGCCAGCGCACTCTCAGAGGGAACAGATACGCAGTATTTT.

This clonotype was picked up a small number of times. The CDR3 here is CASRHFLPRKTDTQYF. For the CDR3, the DNA is TGTGCCAGCAGACACTTTCTCCCCCGAAAAACAGATACGCAGTATTTT. The V call is TRBV11-3, the J call TRBJ2-3; D not certain. CDR1 and CDR2 from the germline V gene are SGHNT and YENEEA. This CDR3 contains 16 residues. V lost 6 bases to trimming and J lost 3 bases, with 19 bases between them. The full variable domain, rest sourced from reference TRBV11-3 and TRBJ2-3, is EAGVVQSPRYKIIEKKQPVAFWCNPISGHNTLYWYLQNLGQGPELLIRYENEEAVDDSQLPKDRFSAERLKGVDSTLKIQPAELGDSAVYLCASRHFLPRKTDTQYFGPGTRLTVL.

V is TRBV7-2 and J is TRBJ2-5; D might be TRBD1 (5 bases). Germline V gene data show CDR1 as SGHTA and CDR2 as FQGNSA. The V end lost 1 base, the J end lost 3 bases, and 12 bases lay between the germline ends. The CDR3 is 15 residues long. CDR3 residues: CASSLVGTGKETQYF. Here the CDR3 DNA reads TGTGCCAGCAGCTTAGTCGGAACAGGAAAAGAGACCCAGTACTTC. The whole variable domain, filled in from reference TRBV7-2 and TRBJ2-5, reads GAGVSQSPSNKVTEKGKDVELRCDPISGHTALYWYRQSLGQGLEFLIYFQGNSAPDKSGLPSDRFSAERTGGSVSTLTIQRTQQEDSAVYLCASSLVGTGKETQYFGPGTRLLVL.

This clonotype was observed a handful of times. The rearrangement uses TRBV20-1 and TRBJ2-5, with 8 bases lining up with TRBD2. Germline V CDR1 and CDR2: DFQATT, SNEGSKA (reference sequence). The CDR3 totals 13 residues. The V segment lost 2 bases and the J segment 5 bases; nucleotides outside the gene matches: 4. CDR3 protein: CSARSGGGETQYF. CDR3 nucleotides: TGCAGTGCTAGATCCGGGGGGGGCGAGACCCAGTACTTC.

The CDR3: CASSYHWASGSDEQFF. As DNA, the CDR3 is TGTGCCAGCAGTTACCACTGGGCTAGCGGGAGTGATGAGCAGTTCTTC. The chain uses TRBV6-5 and TRBJ2-1, with 10 bases that match TRBD2. Trimming cost V 2 bases and J 8 bases; bases outside gene matches: 9. Germline V gene lookup returns CDR1 MNHEY and CDR2 SVGAGI. The CDR3 runs to 16 residues.

In this sample, this clonotype turned up many times. This sequence joins TRBV4-1 and TRBJ2-1, with 11 bases aligning to TRBD2. J gave up 4 bases and V 4 bases, and 3 bases lay outside the gene matches. This CDR3 spans 15 amino acids. Germline CDR1 and CDR2: MGHRA and YSYEKL. CDR3 amino acids: CASSLTSGEYNEQFF. DNA for the CDR3: TGCGCCAGCAGCCTGACTAGCGGGGAATACAATGAGCAGTTCTTC.

The rearrangement uses TRBV11-2 and TRBJ2-2; a possible D gene is TRBD2 (5 bases). CDR3 size: 13 residues. Germline assignment: CDR1 SGHAT and CDR2 FQNNGV. The ends were cut back, 5 bases at V and 3 bases at J, with 7 bases in the middle. The CDR3 loop is CASSPDYTGELFF. For the CDR3, the DNA is TGTGCCAGCAGCCCGGACTACACCGGGGAGCTGTTTTTT.